Each of the 21 T cell receptor beta chains below was sequenced from the same sample in a study of human T cells and chemical hapten exposure. Described time point: patch test 2, 6 weeks after DPC sensitization. The treatment denotes: therapeutic diphenylcyclopropenone sensitization with weekly scalp DPC. Each CDR3 protein is one row after TCRdb ran MiXCR on the RACE reads. This sample has about 140,000 distinct CDR3 sequences; 12% occur once, and the top ten carry around 1.4%. The sequences come from whole blood, collected in connection with sensitization to the hapten diphenylcyclopropenone (DPC). The receptors derive from a woman between 50 and 59 years old with alopecia areata. Some clones in this sample may be carry-over from other donors' samples.

This clonotype was seen more than once but under ten times. The chain carries TRBV9 and TRBJ1-1, with D uncertain. CDR3 size: 14 residues. The germline V gene has CDR1 SGDLS and CDR2 YYNGEE. V lost 5 bases, J lost 1 base, and 12 bases lay in between. Written as DNA, the CDR3 is TGTGCCAGCAGTTTCGGGGAGGAGAACACTGAAGCTTTCTTT. Its protein is CASSFGEENTEAFF. Looking up the rest from reference TRBV9 and TRBJ1-1 gives the full variable domain: DSGVTQTPKHLITATGQRVTLRCSPRSGDLSVYWYQQSLDQGLQFLIQYYNGEERAKGNILERFSAQQFPDLHSELNLSSLELGDSALYFCASSFGEENTEAFFGQGTRLTVV.

This clonotype was detected ten times or more. The chain is built from TRBV29-1 and TRBJ1-1; 7 nucleotides match TRBD1. CDR3 length: 15 amino acids. Trimming took 4 bases from V and 3 from J; bases not matched to a gene: 11. Germline-derived CDR1 and CDR2 are SQVTM and ANQGSEA. Here the CDR3 DNA reads TGCAGCGTTGGGGGCCAGACAGGGCATCACACTGAAGCTTTCTTT. It translates to CSVGGQTGHHTEAFF.

This chain joins TRBV3-1 and TRBJ2-1; 9 bases agree with TRBD1. The CDR3 spans 15 residues. In germline, CDR1 is LGHDT, CDR2 YNNKEL (reference sequence). Germline trimming cut 4 bases from V and 4 bases from J; bases unmatched to any gene: 5. The CDR3: CASSRRDRAYNEQFF. CDR3 nucleotide sequence: TGTGCCAGCAGCCGTCGGGACAGGGCTTACAATGAGCAGTTCTTC.

The rearrangement links TRBV28 to TRBJ1-6, with 8 bases that match TRBD1. The CDR3 loop spans 16 amino acids. Germline-derived CDR1 and CDR2 are MDHEN and SYDVKM. V was clipped by 5 bases and J by 2 bases; unmatched bases: 5. CDR3 sequence: CASSRTGPAYNSPLHF. The CDR3 DNA is TGTGCCAGCAGTCGGACAGGGCCAGCCTATAATTCACCCCTCCACTTT.

This clonotype showed up just a few times. The genes are TRBV29-1 and TRBJ1-1, with D perhaps matching TRBD1 (5 bases). With 7 bases removed from V and 0 bases from J, the gap between germline ends came to 12 bases. CDR3 length: 13 amino acids. The V gene's germline CDR1 is SQVTM and CDR2 ANQGSEA. CDR3 in amino acids: CSADGTLNTEAFF. DNA for the CDR3: TGCAGCGCCGACGGGACGTTGAACACTGAAGCTTTCTTT.

Only a few counts were recorded for this clonotype. The genes are TRBV29-1 and TRBJ1-3, with D hard to call. Between the trimmed V and J ends, which lost 1 base and 0 bases, there was a span of 4 bases. The CDR3 length is 13 residues. CDR1 is SQVTM, CDR2 ANQGSEA, per germline. This chain's CDR3 is CSVEGGSGNTIYF. The CDR3 DNA reads TGCAGCGTTGAAGGGGGCTCTGGAAACACCATATATTTT.

This chain connects TRBV3-1 to TRBJ1-1; D is unclear. Germline CDR1 and CDR2: LGHDT and YNNKEL (reference sequence). V was clipped by 4 bases and J by 0 bases, with 9 bases between them. The CDR3 runs 14 residues. CDR3 sequence reads: CASSPFTVNTEAFF. CDR3 bases: TGTGCCAGCAGCCCCTTTACAGTGAACACTGAAGCTTTCTTT. The complete variable domain, with remaining parts taken from reference TRBV3-1 and TRBJ1-1, reads DTAVSQTPKYLVTQMGNDKSIKCEQNLGHDTMYWYKQDSKKFLKIMFSYNNKELIINETVPNRFSPKSPDKAHLNLHINSLELGDSAVYFCASSPFTVNTEAFFGQGTRLTVV.

This clonotype has a count of ten or more. The J gene is TRBJ1-2, the V gene TRBV7-2; TRBD1 agrees at 10 bases. The CDR3 has 15 amino acids. CDR1 and CDR2 (germline): SGHTA, FQGNSA. V gave up 1 base and J gave up 7 bases; unmatched junction bases: 6. CDR3: CASSLGGQGDVGYTF. In DNA form, the CDR3 reads TGTGCCAGCAGCTTAGGTGGACAGGGGGATGTTGGCTACACCTTC.

This clonotype was observed a handful of times. The chain carries TRBV9 and TRBJ1-6; D not certain. This CDR3 region has 14 residues. Germline CDR1 reads SGDLS; CDR2 reads YYNGEE. V lost 2 bases to trimming and J lost 5 bases, with 8 bases between them. As DNA, the CDR3 is TGTGCCAGCAGCGTTAGAGGAAATAATTCACCCCTCCACTTT. This sequence encodes CASSVRGNNSPLHF.

This clonotype showed up just a few times. The V and J genes are TRBV6-6 and TRBJ1-2; no firm D call. Trimming stripped 7 bases from V and 0 bases from J, with 15 bases between. Germline V gives CDR1 MNHNY, CDR2 SVGAGI (reference sequence). The CDR3 sequence is 15 residues long. CDR3: CASIDEGPPNYGYTF. CDR3 coding DNA: TGTGCCAGCATTGACGAGGGTCCGCCTAACTATGGCTACACCTTC.

The gene calls are TRBV5-4 and TRBJ1-5; possible D gene TRBD1, 5 bases. CDR3 length: 14 residues. The germline CDR1 and CDR2 sequences are SGHNT and YYREEE (reference sequence). V lost 1 base, J lost 3 bases, and 8 bases lay in between. As DNA, the CDR3 is TGTGCCAGCAGCTTGTCAGGGACCAATCAGCCCCAGCATTTT. This encodes CASSLSGTNQPQHF.

Many counts were recorded for this clonotype. Germline and junction disagree at one end, which may indicate a read error. The chain couples TRBV5-4 to TRBJ2-2; D is undetermined. From germline, CDR1 is SGHNT and CDR2 YYREEE (reference sequence). The CDR3 contains 12 residues. Here the CDR3 DNA reads TGTGCCAGCAGGGGGAACGCCGGGGAGCTGTTTTTT. As protein: CASRGNAGELFF.

J is TRBJ1-1 and V is TRBV5-5; no definite D call. Germline CDR1 reads SGHKS; CDR2 reads YYEKEE (reference sequence). Trimming pared 5 bases from V and 7 bases from J, leaving 12 bases between. The CDR3 is 12 residues long. The CDR3 bases are TGTGCCAGCAGTTTCTACCTAATTGAAGCTTTCTTT. Encoded protein: CASSFYLIEAFF.

This clonotype occurred a few times. V is TRBV18 and J is TRBJ2-3; D possibly corresponds to TRBD1 (6 bases). V lost 1 base, J lost 1 base, and 9 bases lay in between. The CDR3 has 15 residues. CDR1 is KGHSH, CDR2 LQKENI, per germline. The CDR3 sequence is CASSPRTAGTDTQYF. CDR3 nucleotide sequence: TGTGCCAGCTCACCACGGACAGCCGGCACAGATACGCAGTATTTT. Full variable domain (outside the CDR3, taken from reference TRBV18 and TRBJ2-3): NAGVMQNPRHLVRRRGQEARLRCSPMKGHSHVYWYRQLPEEGLKFMVYLQKENIIDESGMPKERFSAEFPKEGPSILRIQQVVRGDSAAYFCASSPRTAGTDTQYFGPGTRLTVL.

This clonotype was observed many times. The chain links TRBV28 to TRBJ1-5; D is unclear. The germline V gene has CDR1 MDHEN and CDR2 SYDVKM. CDR3 length: 16 residues. The V end lost 1 base, the J end lost 0 bases, and 10 bases lay between the germline ends. CDR3 DNA: TGTGCCAGCAGTTTATCGGGTCAGATTAGCAATCAGCCCCAGCATTTT. Protein: CASSLSGQISNQPQHF.

This clonotype was counted between two and nine times. The V gene is TRBV30, the J gene TRBJ2-7, with TRBD1 matching over 7 bases. The germline CDR1 and CDR2 sequences are GTSNPN and SVGIG (reference sequence). The CDR3 consists of 13 residues. Trimming at V came to 8 bases and at J to 2 bases, leaving 9 bases not matched to a gene. This chain's CDR3 is CATPGQSTYEQYF. CDR3 bases: TGTGCCACCCCGGGACAGTCCACCTACGAGCAGTACTTC.

This clonotype was counted a few times. V is TRBV7-2 and J is TRBJ2-5; the match to TRBD1 covers 9 bases. The CDR3 has 16 residues. Germline loops: CDR1 SGHTA, CDR2 FQGNSA. The ends lost 5 bases at V and 4 bases at J; junction bases unmatched: 11. This CDR3 reads CASSPYWTGAGETQYF. CDR3 DNA sequence: TGTGCCAGCAGCCCATATTGGACAGGGGCGGGAGAGACCCAGTACTTC.

The genes are TRBV9 and TRBJ1-6; tentatively, D is TRBD1 (5 bases). The CDR3 runs 14 residues. CDR1 is SGDLS, CDR2 YYNGEE, per germline. Trimming left V 3 bases short and J 7 bases short, with 11 bases between. CDR3 DNA sequence: TGTGCCAGCAGCGCGGGACGGGAGAATTCACCCCTCCACTTT. It translates to CASSAGRENSPLHF.

The chain carries TRBV5-4 and TRBJ2-5, with D tentatively TRBD2 (5 bases). V was clipped by 4 bases and J by 5 bases, with 12 bases between them. Germline V CDR1 and CDR2: SGHNT, YYREEE (reference sequence). This CDR3 is built from 13 residues. In DNA form, the CDR3 reads TGTGCCAGCAGCCGAAGCGGAAGGGAGACCCAGTACTTC. It specifies CASSRSGRETQYF.

The gene calls are TRBV11-2 and TRBJ2-1; possible D gene TRBD1, 5 bases. The CDR3 length is 15 residues. V lost 5 bases, J lost 3 bases, and 14 bases lay in between. Per germline, CDR1 SGHAT and CDR2 FQNNGV. CDR3 nucleotides: TGTGCCAGCAGCCCGACAGTCTTGCTCTACAATGAGCAGTTCTTC. It translates to CASSPTVLLYNEQFF.

V is TRBV20-1 and J is TRBJ2-4; D call uncertain. V was cut by 0 bases and J by 3 bases, with 12 bases left in between. This CDR3 comprises 15 residues. CDR1 is DFQATT and CDR2 is SNEGSKA in the germline V gene (reference sequence). This chain's CDR3 is CSARDPTYNKNIQYF. The DNA of the CDR3 is TGCAGTGCTAGAGATCCGACATATAACAAAAACATTCAGTACTTC.